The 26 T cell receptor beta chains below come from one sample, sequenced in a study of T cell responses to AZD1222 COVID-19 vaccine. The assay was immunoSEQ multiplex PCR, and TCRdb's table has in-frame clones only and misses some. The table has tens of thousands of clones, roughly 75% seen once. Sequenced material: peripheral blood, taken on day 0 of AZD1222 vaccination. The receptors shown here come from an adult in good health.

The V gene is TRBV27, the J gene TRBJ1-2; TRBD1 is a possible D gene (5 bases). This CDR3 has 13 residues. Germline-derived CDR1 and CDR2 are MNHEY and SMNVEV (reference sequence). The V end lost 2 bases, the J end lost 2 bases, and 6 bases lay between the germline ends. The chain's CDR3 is CASSLRQNYGYTF. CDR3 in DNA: TGTGCCAGCAGTTTAAGACAGAACTATGGCTACACCTTC.

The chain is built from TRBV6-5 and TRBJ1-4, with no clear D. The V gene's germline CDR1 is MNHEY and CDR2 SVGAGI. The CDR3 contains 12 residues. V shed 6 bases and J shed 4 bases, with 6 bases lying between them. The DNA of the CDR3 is TGTGCCAGCAGGGTAGTTAATGAAAAACTGTTTTTT. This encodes CASRVVNEKLFF.

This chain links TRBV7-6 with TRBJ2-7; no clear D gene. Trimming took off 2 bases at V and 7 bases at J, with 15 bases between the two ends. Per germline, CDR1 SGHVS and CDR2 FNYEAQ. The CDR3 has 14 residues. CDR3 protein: CASSLQARTWEQYF. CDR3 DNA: TGTGCCAGCAGCTTACAGGCCCGAACGTGGGAGCAGTACTTC.

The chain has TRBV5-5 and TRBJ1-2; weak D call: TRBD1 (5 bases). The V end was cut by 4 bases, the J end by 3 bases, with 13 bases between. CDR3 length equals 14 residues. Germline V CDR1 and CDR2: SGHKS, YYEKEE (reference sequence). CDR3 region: CASSPDPGHYGYTF. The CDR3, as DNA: TGTGCCAGCAGCCCAGATCCAGGGCACTATGGCTACACCTTC.

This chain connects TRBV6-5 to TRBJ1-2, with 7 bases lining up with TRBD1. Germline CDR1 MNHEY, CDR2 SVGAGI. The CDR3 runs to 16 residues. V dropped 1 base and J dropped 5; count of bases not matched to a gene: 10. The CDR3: CASSYLGQRSRYGYTF. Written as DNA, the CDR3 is TGTGCCAGCAGTTACTTGGGACAGCGTTCGCGGTATGGCTACACCTTC.

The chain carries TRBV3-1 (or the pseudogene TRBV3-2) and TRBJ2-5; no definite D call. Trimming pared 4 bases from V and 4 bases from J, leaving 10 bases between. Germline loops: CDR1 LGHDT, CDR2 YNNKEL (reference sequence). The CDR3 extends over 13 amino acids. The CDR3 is CASSRGESETQYF. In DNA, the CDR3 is TGTGCCAGCAGCCGCGGTGAGTCAGAGACCCAGTACTTC.

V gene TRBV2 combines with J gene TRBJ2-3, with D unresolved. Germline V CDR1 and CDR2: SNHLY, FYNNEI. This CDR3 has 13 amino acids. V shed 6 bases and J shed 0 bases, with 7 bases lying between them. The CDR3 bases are TGTGCCAGCAGCGCAGAGAGCACAGATACGCAGTATTTT. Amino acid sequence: CASSAESTDTQYF.

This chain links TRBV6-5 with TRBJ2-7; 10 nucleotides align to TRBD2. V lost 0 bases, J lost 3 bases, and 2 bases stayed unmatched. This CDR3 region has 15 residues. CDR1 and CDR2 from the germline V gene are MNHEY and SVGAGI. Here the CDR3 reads CASSYSSSGGYEQYF. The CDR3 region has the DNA TGTGCCAGCAGTTACTCATCTAGCGGGGGCTACGAGCAGTACTTC.

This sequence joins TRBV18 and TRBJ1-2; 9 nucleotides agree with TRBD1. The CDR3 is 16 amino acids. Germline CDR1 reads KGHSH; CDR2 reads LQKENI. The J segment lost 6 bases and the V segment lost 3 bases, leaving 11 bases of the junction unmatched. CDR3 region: CASSPRQGDVSNGYTF. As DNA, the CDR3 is TGTGCCAGCTCACCGCGACAGGGGGATGTCTCTAATGGCTACACCTTC.

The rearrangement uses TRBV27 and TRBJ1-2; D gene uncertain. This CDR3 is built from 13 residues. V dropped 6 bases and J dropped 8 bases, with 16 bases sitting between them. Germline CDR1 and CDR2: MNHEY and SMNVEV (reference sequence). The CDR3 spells CASSTSAGFGYTF. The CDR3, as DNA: TGTGCCAGCAGCACGTCGGCCGGATTCGGCTACACCTTC.

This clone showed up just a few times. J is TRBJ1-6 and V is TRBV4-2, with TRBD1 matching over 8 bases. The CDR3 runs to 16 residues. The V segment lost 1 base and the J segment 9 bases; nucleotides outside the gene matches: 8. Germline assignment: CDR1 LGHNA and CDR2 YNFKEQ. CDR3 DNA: TGTGCCAGCAGCCAAGCCTTGGGACAGGCGGGTTCACCCCTCCACTTT. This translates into CASSQALGQAGSPLHF.

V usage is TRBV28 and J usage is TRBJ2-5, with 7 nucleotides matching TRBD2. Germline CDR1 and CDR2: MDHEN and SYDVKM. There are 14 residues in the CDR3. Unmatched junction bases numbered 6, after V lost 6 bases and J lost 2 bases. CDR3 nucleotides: TGTGCCAGCAGCATGGGGGGGGGACAAGAGACCCAGTACTTC. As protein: CASSMGGGQETQYF.

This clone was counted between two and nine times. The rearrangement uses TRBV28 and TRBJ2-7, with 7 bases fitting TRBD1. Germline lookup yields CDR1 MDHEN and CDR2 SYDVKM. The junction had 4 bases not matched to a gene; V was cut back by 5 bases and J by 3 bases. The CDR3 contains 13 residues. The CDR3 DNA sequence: TGTGCCAGCAGTCCCTGGGACAGCTACGAGCAGTACTTC. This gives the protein CASSPWDSYEQYF.

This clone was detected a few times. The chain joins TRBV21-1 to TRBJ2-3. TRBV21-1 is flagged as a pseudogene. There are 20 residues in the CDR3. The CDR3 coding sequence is TGTGCCAGCAGCAGTAGTGGGCGGACGACCCGTCCACGGGTCACAGATACGCAGTATTTT. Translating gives CASSSSGRTTRPRVTDTQYF.

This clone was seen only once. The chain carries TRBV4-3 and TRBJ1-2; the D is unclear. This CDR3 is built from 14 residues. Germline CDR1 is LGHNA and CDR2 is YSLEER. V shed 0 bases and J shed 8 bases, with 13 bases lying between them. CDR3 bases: TGCGCCAGCAGCCAAGACCTGGGAAGGGAAGGCTACACCTTC. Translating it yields CASSQDLGREGYTF.

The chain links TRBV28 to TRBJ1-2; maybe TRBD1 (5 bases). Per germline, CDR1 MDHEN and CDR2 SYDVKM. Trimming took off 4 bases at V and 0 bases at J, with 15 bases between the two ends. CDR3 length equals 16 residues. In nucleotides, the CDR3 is TGTGCCAGCAGTTCTACGAAGGGACGGCCTAACTATGGCTACACCTTC. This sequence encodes CASSSTKGRPNYGYTF.

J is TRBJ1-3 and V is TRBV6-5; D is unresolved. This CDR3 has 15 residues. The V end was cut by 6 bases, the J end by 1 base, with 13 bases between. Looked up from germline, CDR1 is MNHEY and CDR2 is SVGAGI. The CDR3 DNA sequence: TGTGCCAGCAGCAAAGAGAGGATTTCTGGAAACACCATATATTTT. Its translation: CASSKERISGNTIYF.

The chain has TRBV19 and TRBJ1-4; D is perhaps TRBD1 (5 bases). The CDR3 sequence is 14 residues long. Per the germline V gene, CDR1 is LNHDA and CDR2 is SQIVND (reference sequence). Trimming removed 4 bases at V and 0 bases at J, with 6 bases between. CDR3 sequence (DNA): TGTGCCAGTAGTACACAGGCAACTAATGAAAAACTGTTTTTT. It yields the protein CASSTQATNEKLFF.

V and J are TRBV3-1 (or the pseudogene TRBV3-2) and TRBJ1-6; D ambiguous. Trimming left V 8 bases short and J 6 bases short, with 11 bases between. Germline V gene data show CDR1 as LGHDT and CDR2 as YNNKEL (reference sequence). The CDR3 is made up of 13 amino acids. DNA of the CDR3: TGTGCCAGCGCACGGGAAGGTAATTCACCCCTCCACTTT. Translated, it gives CASAREGNSPLHF.

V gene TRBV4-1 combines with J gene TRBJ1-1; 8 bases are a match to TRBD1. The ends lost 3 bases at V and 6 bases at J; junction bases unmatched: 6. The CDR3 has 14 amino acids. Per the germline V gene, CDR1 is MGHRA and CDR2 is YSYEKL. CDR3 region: CASSHTSTGAEAFF. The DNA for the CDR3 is TGCGCCAGCAGCCACACGTCGACAGGGGCTGAAGCTTTCTTT.

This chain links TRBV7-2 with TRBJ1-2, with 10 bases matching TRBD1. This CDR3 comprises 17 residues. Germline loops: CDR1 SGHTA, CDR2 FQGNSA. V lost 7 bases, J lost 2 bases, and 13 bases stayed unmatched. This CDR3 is CASTLSGTGEGNYGYTF. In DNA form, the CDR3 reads TGTGCCAGCACCCTTTCGGGGACAGGGGAGGGCAACTATGGCTACACCTTC.

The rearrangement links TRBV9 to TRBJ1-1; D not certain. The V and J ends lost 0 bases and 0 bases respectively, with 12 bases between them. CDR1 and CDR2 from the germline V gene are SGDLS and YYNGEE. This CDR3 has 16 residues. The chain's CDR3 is CASSVETGAMNTEAFF. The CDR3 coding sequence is TGTGCCAGCAGCGTAGAAACGGGAGCCATGAACACTGAAGCTTTCTTT.

The chain's CDR3 is CASRKQGAYEQYF. In DNA form, the CDR3 reads TGTGCCAGCAGGAAACAGGGGGCGTACGAGCAGTACTTC. The chain couples TRBV28 to TRBJ2-7, with 9 bases identical to TRBD1. Trimming took 6 bases from V and 4 from J; bases not matched to a gene: 4. CDR1 is MDHEN and CDR2 is SYDVKM in the germline V gene. This CDR3 region has 13 residues. Drawing the rest from reference TRBV28 and TRBJ2-7, the complete variable domain is DVKVTQSSRYLVKRTGEKVFLECVQDMDHENMFWYRQDPGLGLRLIYFSYDVKMKEKGDIPEGYSVSREKKERFSLILESASTNQTSMYLCASRKQGAYEQYFGPGTRLTVT.

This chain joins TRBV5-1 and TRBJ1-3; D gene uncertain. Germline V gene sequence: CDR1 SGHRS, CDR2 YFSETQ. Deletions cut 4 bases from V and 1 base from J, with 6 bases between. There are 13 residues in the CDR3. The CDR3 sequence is CASSDGSGNTIYF. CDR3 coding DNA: TGCGCCAGCAGCGACGGTTCTGGAAACACCATATATTTT.

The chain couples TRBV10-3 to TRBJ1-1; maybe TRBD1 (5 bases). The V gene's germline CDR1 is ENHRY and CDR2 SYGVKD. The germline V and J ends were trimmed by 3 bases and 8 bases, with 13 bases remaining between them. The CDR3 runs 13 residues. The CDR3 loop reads CAISDDGAGEAFF. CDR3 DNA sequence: TGTGCCATCAGTGATGATGGGGCCGGGGAAGCTTTCTTT.

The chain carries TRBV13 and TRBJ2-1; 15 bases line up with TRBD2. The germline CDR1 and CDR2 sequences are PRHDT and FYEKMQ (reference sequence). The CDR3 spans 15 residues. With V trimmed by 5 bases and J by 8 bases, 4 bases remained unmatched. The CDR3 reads CASSGTSGGPDEQFF. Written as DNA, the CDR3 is TGTGCCAGCAGCGGGACTAGCGGGGGGCCCGATGAGCAGTTCTTC.